This TCR beta chain was recovered during a study of T and B cells in COVID-19 patients. Study-wide context: Critical illness requiring mechanical ventilation or extracorporeal membrane oxygenation affected three fifths of the roughly 20 active-infection patients.

BIOMED2 TRB-A/B primer pools were used in multiplex TRB PCR. TCRdb redid the calling of the multiplex PCR reads with MiXCR, one entry per CDR3 protein. The sample records about 3,300 distinct CDR3 sequences, 25% to 30% being singletons. Regarding the study as a whole: Symptomatic-phase blood samples from mildly ill patients and early samples from severe cases were scarce.

From blood, about 240-500 ng of genomic DNA served as TRB template. A remark on this clonotype: Its antigen is unidentified.

CDR1 SGHRS and CDR2 YFSETQ come from the germline V gene. This CDR3 has 20 residues. J lost 1 base, V lost 3 bases, and 11 bases had no gene match. Sequencing was carried out using blood. This TCR was recovered from a human donor with active COVID-19. The donor label of this sample is uncertain. The chain has TRBV5-1 and TRBJ2-3; TRBD2 matches 16 bases. This CDR3 reads CASSSSGTSGGARGTDTQYF. Here the CDR3 DNA reads TGCGCCAGCAGCTCCTCCGGGACTAGCGGGGGGGCACGGGGCACAGATACGCAGTATTTT.